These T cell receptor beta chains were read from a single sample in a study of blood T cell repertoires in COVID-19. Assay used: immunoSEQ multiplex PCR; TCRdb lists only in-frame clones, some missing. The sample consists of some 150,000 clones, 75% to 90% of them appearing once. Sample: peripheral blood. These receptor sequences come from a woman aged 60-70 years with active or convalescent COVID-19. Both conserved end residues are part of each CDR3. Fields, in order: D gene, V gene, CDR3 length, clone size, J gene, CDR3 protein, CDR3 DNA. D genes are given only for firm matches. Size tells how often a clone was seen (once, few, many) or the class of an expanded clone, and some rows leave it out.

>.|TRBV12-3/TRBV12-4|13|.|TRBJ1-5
CASSLELNQPQHF
TGTGCCAGCAGCTTAGAACTCAATCAGCCCCAGCATTTT
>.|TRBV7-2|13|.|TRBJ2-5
CASSQTGQETQYF
TGTGCCAGCAGCCAGACTGGCCAAGAGACCCAGTACTTC
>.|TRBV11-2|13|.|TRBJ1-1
CASSLAGGAEAFF
TGTGCCAGCAGCTTAGCAGGAGGCGCTGAAGCTTTCTTT
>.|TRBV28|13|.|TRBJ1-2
CASSLGTARFYTF
TGTGCCAGCAGCCTTGGGACTGCCCGATTTTACACCTTC
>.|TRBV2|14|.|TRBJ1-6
CASSDYSYNSPLHF
TGTGCCAGCAGTGACTACTCCTATAATTCACCCCTCCACTTT
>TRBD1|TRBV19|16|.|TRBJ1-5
CASSVRPQQGNQPQHF
TGTGCCAGTAGTGTCCGACCCCAACAGGGGAATCAGCCCCAGCATTTT
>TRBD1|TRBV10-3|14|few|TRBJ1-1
CAISRDRSNTEAFF
TGTGCCATCAGCAGGGACAGATCCAACACTGAAGCTTTCTTT
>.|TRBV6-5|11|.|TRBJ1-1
CASSFFNEAFF
TGTGCCAGCAGTTTTTTTAATGAAGCTTTCTTT
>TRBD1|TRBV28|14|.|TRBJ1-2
CASSLIDRDYGYTF
TGTGCCAGCAGTCTAATAGACAGGGACTATGGCTACACCTTC
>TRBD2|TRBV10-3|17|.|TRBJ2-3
CAISFTSGGSSTDTQYF
TGTGCCATCAGTTTTACTAGCGGGGGCTCTAGCACAGATACGCAGTATTTT
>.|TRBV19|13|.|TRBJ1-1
CASSIGGVNEAFF
TGTGCCAGTAGTATCGGCGGGGTTAATGAAGCTTTCTTT
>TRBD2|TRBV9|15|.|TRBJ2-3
CASSPRLAYTDTQYF
TGTGCCAGCAGCCCCCGACTAGCGTACACAGATACGCAGTATTTT
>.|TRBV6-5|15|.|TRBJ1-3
CASSYSTAGGNTIYF
TGTGCCAGCAGTTACTCGACGGCGGGGGGAAACACCATATATTTT
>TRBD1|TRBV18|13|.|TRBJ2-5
CASRPTGEETQYF
TGTGCCAGCAGACCGACAGGGGAAGAGACCCAGTACTTC
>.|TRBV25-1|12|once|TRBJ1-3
CASSELGNTIYF
TGTGCCAGCAGTGAACTAGGAAACACCATATATTTT
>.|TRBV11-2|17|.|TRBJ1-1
CASSFIGPRGLNTEAFF
TGTGCCAGCAGCTTTATAGGGCCCAGGGGTTTAAATACTGAAGCTTTCTTT
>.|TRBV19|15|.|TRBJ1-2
CASSSPRAVNYGYTF
TGTGCCAGTAGTTCCCCGCGCGCGGTCAACTATGGCTACACCTTC
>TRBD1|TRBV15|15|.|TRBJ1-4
CATSRDRGQFQKLFF
TGTGCCACCAGCAGGGACAGGGGGCAGTTTCAAAAACTGTTTTTT
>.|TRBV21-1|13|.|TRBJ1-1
CARRGQGGTEAFF
TGTGCCAGGAGGGGTCAGGGGGGCACTGAAGCTTTCTTT
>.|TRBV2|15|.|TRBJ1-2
CASSENRVSNYGYTF
TGTGCCAGCAGTGAAAACAGAGTTTCTAACTATGGCTACACCTTC
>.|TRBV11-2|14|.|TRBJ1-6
CASSLEASSSPLHF
TGTGCCAGCAGCTTAGAAGCTTCAAGTTCACCCCTCCACTTT
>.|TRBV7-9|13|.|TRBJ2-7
CASSPTRGSGLYF
TGTGCCAGCAGCCCCACGAGGGGAAGCGGGCTGTACTTC
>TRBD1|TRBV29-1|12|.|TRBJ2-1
CSVEQGANEQFF
TGCAGCGTCGAACAGGGGGCAAATGAGCAGTTCTTC
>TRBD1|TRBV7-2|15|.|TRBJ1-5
CASSWGQLSNQPQHF
TGTGCCAGCAGCTGGGGACAGCTAAGCAATCAGCCCCAGCATTTT
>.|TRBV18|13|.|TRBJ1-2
CASSPQGGWGYTF
TGTGCCAGCTCACCACAAGGGGGATGGGGCTACACCTTC
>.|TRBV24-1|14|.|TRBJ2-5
CATSDPGIGETQYF
TGTGCCACCAGTGACCCAGGGATCGGAGAGACCCAGTACTTC